One and the same sample provided the 20 T cell receptor delta chains below, sequenced in a study of γδ T cells in repeated Plasmodium falciparum infection. Bulk repertoires came from Vgamma9/Vdelta2+ or Vdelta2-negative gammadelta T cells flow-sorted from PBMC. TCRdb re-called the multiplex PCR reads via CATT. The sample shows tens of thousands of delta-chain clones, 0.75% to 1% of them seen only once. Sequenced: gamma-delta T cells from blood. The source is a pool of human donors (malaria-infected and uninfected, not separated).

This clone was recorded a few times. TCRdb's protein for this DNA is that of a much larger clone and differs from the translation at residue 20, likely a read error; the protein shown is the DNA translation. The V and J genes are TRDV1 and TRDJ1; 7 nucleotides line up with TRDD3. The J gene is not listed in TCRdb, so it was assigned here from a DNA match to germline. Germline assignment: CDR1 TSWWSYY and CDR2 QGS. The CDR3 contains 23 residues. The CDR3 spells CALGELINCPYKSGDMDTDELIF. The DNA of the CDR3 is TGTGCTCTTGGGGAACTAATAAATTGCCCTTACAAATCTGGGGATATGGACACCGATGAACTCATCTTT.

This clone showed up just a few times. A far larger clone is one nucleotide away, so this likely arose from a read error. The same CDR3 also results from other DNA sequences found in this sample. The chain has TRDV1 and TRDJ1, with 9 bases identical to TRDD3. In germline, CDR1 is TSWWSYY, CDR2 QGS. The CDR3 runs to 18 residues. V dropped 5 bases and J dropped 0; count of bases not matched to a gene: 13. CDR3: CALGPGGYLVEYTDKLIF. CDR3 nucleotides: TGTGCTCTTGGGCCAGGGGGATACCTCGTTGAGTACACCGATAAACTCATCTTT.

For this clone: TCRdb's listed protein matches a much larger clone and diverges from this DNA's translation at residue 13, likely through a read error; the protein shown comes from the DNA. The rearrangement joins TRDV1 to TRDJ1; D perhaps matches TRDD3 (6 bases). V was clipped by 2 bases and J by 4 bases, with 23 bases between them. Germline CDR1 and CDR2: TSWWSYY and QGS. CDR3 size: 18 residues. The CDR3 sequence: CALGESRVRLGIHDKLIF. In DNA form, the CDR3 reads TGTGCTCTTGGGGAAAGTCGGGTACGTTTGGGGATTCACGATAAACTCATCTTT.

This clone has a count of ten or more. TCRdb's protein, taken from a much larger clone, differs from this DNA's translation at residue 3, likely owing to a read error; the protein displayed comes from the DNA. The rearrangement uses TRDV2 and TRDJ1; 10 bases align to TRDD3. TCRdb records no J gene; here it was assigned by comparing the DNA to germline. The CDR3 totals 18 residues. The V gene's germline CDR1 is GEAIGNYY and CDR2 EKD. The CDR3 DNA is TGTGCCGGTGACACCGTCGGTACTGGGGGATCCCTCCCCGATAAACTCATCTTT. This gives the protein CAGDTVGTGGSLPDKLIF.

With regard to this clone: This probably arose from a read error, given a far larger clone one base away. The sample carries other DNA sequences with the same CDR3. TRDV1 is the V gene, and the J gene was not called; no DNA check was done on the table's D call, TRDD3. Per germline, CDR1 TSWWSYY and CDR2 QGS. The CDR3 totals 25 residues. The CDR3 coding sequence is TGTGCTCTTGGGGACAGAGGAGTTTGGTCCTTCCCACTGGGGCAAGGGGTTCCACGCACCGATAAGCTCATCTTT. The encoded protein is CALGDRGVWSFPLGQGVPRTDKLIF.

To note about this clone: The protein TCRdb gives is from a much larger clone and does not agree with this DNA's translation at residue 20, likely a read error; the protein shown here comes from the DNA. The CDR3 loop is CALGELDKLNQRRVFHWGALDKLIF. In DNA form, the CDR3 reads TGTGCTCTTGGGGAACTGGATAAGCTTAACCAACGCCGTGTCTTTCATTGGGGTGCGCTCGATAAACTCATCTTT. The genes are TRDV1 and TRDJ1; D possibly corresponds to TRDD3 (5 bases). Germline CDR1 is TSWWSYY and CDR2 is QGS. With 0 bases removed from V and 4 bases from J, the gap between germline ends came to 42 bases. The CDR3 is made up of 25 amino acids.

This clone has just a few counts. With a far larger clone one base away, a read error is the likely cause. In the same sample, other DNA sequences code for this CDR3. The gene calls are TRDV2 and TRDJ1, with D possibly matching TRDD3 (5 bases). The J gene comes from matching the DNA to germline here; TCRdb lacks it. The CDR3 sequence is 15 residues long. The germline V gene encodes CDR1 GEAIGNYY and CDR2 EKD. CDR3 protein: CACDTGDQYTDKLIF. CDR3 sequence (DNA): TGTGCCTGTGACACCGGGGACCAGTACACTGATAAACTCATCTTT.

A remark on this clone: A far larger clone is off by one base, so a read error is likely. Distinct nucleotide sequences in the sample also encode this CDR3. The chain uses TRDV1 and TRDJ1, with 8 bases fitting TRDD3. TCRdb leaves out the J gene; it was filled in here by matching the DNA to germline. The CDR3 has 21 amino acids. Unmatched junction bases numbered 25, after V lost 7 bases and J lost 0 bases. Germline V CDR1 and CDR2: TSWWSYY, QGS. This CDR3 reads CALERPTVLYWGLPYTDKLIF. In nucleotides, the CDR3 is TGTGCTCTTGAGAGGCCTACAGTCCTCTACTGGGGGTTGCCGTACACCGATAAACTCATCTTT.

To note about this clone: A far more abundant clone sits one base away, making this likely a read error. The sample contains more than one DNA sequence encoding this CDR3. The rearrangement joins TRAV38-2/DV8 to TRDJ1; TRDD2 or TRDD3 may be the D gene (8 bases each). The J gene, not given by TCRdb, was assigned here from a germline match of the nucleotide sequence. Trimming shortened V by 2 bases and J by 2 bases, and 37 bases separated the two germline ends. The CDR3 spans 23 residues. Germline assignment: CDR1 TSESDYY and CDR2 QEAYKQQN. This CDR3 reads CAYRSKISFLDPTGGHGTDKLIF. CDR3 nucleotides: TGTGCTTATAGGAGTAAGATTTCCTTCCTAGACCCTACTGGGGGTCACGGGACCGATAAACTCATCTTT.

Concerning this clone: For this DNA, TCRdb reports the protein of a much larger clone, which diverges at residue 6, most likely from a read error; the protein presented here is translated directly from the DNA. The chain has TRDV2 and TRDJ1, with TRDD3 as a possible D gene (6 bases). TCRdb supplies no J gene; here it was assigned by aligning the nucleotide sequence to germline. The V gene lost 4 bases and the J gene lost 2 bases, with 19 bases spanning the gap. The CDR3 loop spans 16 amino acids. CDR1 GEAIGNYY and CDR2 EKD come from the germline V gene. The CDR3 DNA is TGTGCCTGTGATTTCCCGGGGGGAGACCGAACCGATAAACTCATCTTT. Residues: CACDFPGGDRTDKLIF.

This clone has ten or more counts. Only one base separates this from a far larger clonotype, so it likely reflects a read error. Other DNA sequences of this sample code for an identical CDR3. The chain is built from TRDV2 and TRDJ1, with 12 bases fitting TRDD3. The J gene, missing from TCRdb, was assigned here through DNA to germline matching. V lost 7 bases, J lost 5 bases, and 13 bases stayed unmatched. The CDR3 totals 16 residues. Germline V gene sequence: CDR1 GEAIGNYY, CDR2 EKD. CDR3: CAWGFSYWGILDKLIF. The CDR3 DNA reads as TGTGCCTGGGGATTCTCGTACTGGGGGATACTTGATAAACTCATCTTT.

This clone was recorded a few times. A far larger clone is one nucleotide away, so this likely arose from a read error. This sample also contains other DNA sequences that code for the same CDR3. The chain couples TRDV2 to TRDJ3; D unclear. The J gene, missing from TCRdb, was assigned here through DNA to germline matching. CDR3 length: 16 amino acids. Per the germline V gene, CDR1 is GEAIGNYY and CDR2 is EKD. This CDR3 is CACDTLGSWDTRQMFF. DNA for the CDR3: TGCGCCTGTGACACGCTCGGCTCCTGGGACACCCGACAGATGTTTTTC.

This clone appeared many times. The TCRdb record carries a much larger clone's protein, which differs from this DNA's translation at residue 3; a read error is the likely cause, and the protein listed here is the DNA translation. The chain recombines TRDV2 with TRDJ1; 10 nucleotides agree with TRDD3. The CDR3 totals 18 residues. The V gene's germline CDR1 is GEAIGNYY and CDR2 EKD. The CDR3 reads CAYDTVGTGGSLPDKLIF. CDR3 coding DNA: TGTGCCTATGACACCGTCGGTACTGGGGGATCCCTCCCCGATAAACTCATCTTT.

Points on this clone: TCRdb lists the protein of a much larger clone for this DNA, which differs at residue 13, so this is likely a read error; the protein given here is translated from the DNA itself. With the J gene uncalled, the V gene is TRDV1. Germline CDR1 is TSWWSYY and CDR2 is QGS. The CDR3 totals 14 residues. CDR3 in amino acids: CALGEPDPLLKLTF. CDR3 DNA: TGTGCTCTTGGGGAACCGGATCCTTTGCTGAAACTCACCTTT.

The sample holds a few counts of this clone. The TCRdb record carries a much larger clone's protein, which differs from this DNA's translation at residue 16; a read error is the likely cause, and the protein listed here is the DNA translation. This chain joins TRDV2 and TRDJ1; D possibly uses TRDD2 or TRDD3 (5 bases each). Assignment of the J gene here rests on matching the DNA to germline, because TCRdb gives none. This CDR3 is built from 19 residues. From germline, CDR1 is GEAIGNYY and CDR2 EKD. The ends were cut back, 0 bases at V and 9 bases at J, with 31 bases in the middle. The CDR3 loop reads CACDTLRGGPSPTMDELIF. Written as DNA, the CDR3 is TGTGCCTGTGACACCCTCCGAGGGGGCCCTTCACCTACGATGGATGAACTCATCTTT.

Worth noting for this clone: TCRdb records a much larger clone's protein for this DNA, with a difference at residue 13 that likely arises from a read error; the protein given is the translation of the DNA. The chain carries TRDV2 and TRDJ1; TRDD3 is a possible D gene (5 bases). As TCRdb names no J gene, one was assigned here on the basis of a DNA match to germline. Germline assignment: CDR1 GEAIGNYY and CDR2 EKD. CDR3 length: 16 residues. CDR3 in DNA: TGTGCCTGTGACACCGTTCTCCGTACGGGGACCGATAGACTCATCTTT. Amino acids: CACDTVLRTGTDRLIF.

Note on this clone: The mismatch at residue 4 between this DNA's translation and the TCRdb protein of a much larger clone likely reflects a read error; the protein shown is translated from the DNA. CDR3 in amino acids: CAFMRAAFWADKLIF. The CDR3 region has the DNA TGTGCCTTTATGCGAGCCGCGTTCTGGGCCGATAAACTCATCTTT. This chain connects TRDV3 to TRDJ1, with D possibly being TRDD3 (5 bases). This CDR3 has 15 residues. Trimming shortened V by 1 base and J by 3 bases, and 18 bases separated the two germline ends. Germline V gene data show CDR1 as TVYSNPD and CDR2 as GDNSRS (reference sequence).

In this sample, this clone turned up a few times. A read error likely explains why the TCRdb protein, taken from a much larger clone, differs from this DNA's translation at residue 17; the protein shown is translated from the DNA. The V gene call reads TRDV2; no J gene was called. CDR1 and CDR2 from the germline V gene are GEAIGNYY and EKD. The CDR3 extends over 18 amino acids. The chain's CDR3 is CACDTTVPTSANTDKLTF. As DNA, the CDR3 is TGTGCCTGTGACACCACGGTCCCTACTTCGGCTAACACCGATAAACTCACCTTT.

In its sample, this clone was seen a few times. This likely stems from a read error, as it lies one base from a far larger clone. The sample holds other DNA sequences that translate to the same CDR3. The chain is built from TRDV2 and TRDJ1; 8 bases match TRDD3. TCRdb gives no J gene; it was assigned here by matching the DNA to germline. The CDR3 consists of 18 residues. Germline CDR1 and CDR2: GEAIGNYY and EKD. Losses at the gene ends were 4 bases for V and 7 bases for J; bases not matched to a gene: 22. The CDR3 DNA sequence: TGTGCCTGTGATCCCCTACTACAAGGGGCTGGGGGACCCGTTAAACTCATCTTT. Translated: CACDPLLQGAGGPVKLIF.

In this sample, this clone is medium-sized. Other DNA sequences in the sample encode the same CDR3. The rearrangement uses TRDV1 and TRDJ1; 9 bases fit TRDD3. The junction had 18 bases not matched to a gene; V was cut back by 4 bases and J by 0 bases. The CDR3 totals 20 residues. The V gene's germline CDR1 is TSWWSYY and CDR2 QGS. This CDR3 is CALGGRGSFWGIHYTDKLIF. For the CDR3, the DNA is TGTGCTCTTGGGGGGAGGGGTTCTTTCTGGGGGATTCATTACACCGATAAACTCATCTTT.